These T cell receptor beta chains were read from a single sample in a study of blood T cell repertoires in COVID-19. The table came from immunoSEQ multiplex PCR; TCRdb's copy has only in-frame clones and leaves some out. The repertoire holds around 300,000 clones, with around four fifths as singletons. Sequenced: peripheral blood. These TCRs come from a woman aged 50 to 60 with active or convalescent COVID-19. The CDR3 runs from the conserved cysteine through the conserved F or W. Each record gives: V gene, CDR3 protein.

V: TRBV7-8; CDR3: CASSLNSGSRTGELFF
V: TRBV28; CDR3: CASSLPQGRDYTF
V: TRBV7-8; CDR3: CASSHRRIHTDTQYF
V: TRBV2; CDR3: CASTRDTQYF
V: TRBV2; CDR3: CASTRVSYNEQFF
V: TRBV14; CDR3: CASSQAHGIGEQFF
V: TRBV15; CDR3: CATSKGSSGANVLTF
V: TRBV24-1; CDR3: CATSDPGGTGNDGNSDTQYF
V: TRBV9; CDR3: CASNLEGGTTEAFF
V: TRBV4-2; CDR3: CASSRKLGTGGNTEAFF
V: TRBV6-4; CDR3: CASRITGGDGETQYF
V: TRBV5-1; CDR3: CASSLLSPGQGIYGYTF
V: TRBV7-9; CDR3: CASSPSGQGNTEAFF
V: TRBV10-3; CDR3: CAIRGTLANTGELFF
V: TRBV5-1; CDR3: CASSGGTGGNTEAFF
V: TRBV5-1; CDR3: CASRSQGSDTGELFF
V: TRBV19; CDR3: CASSIGPGQANPYEQYF
V: TRBV2; CDR3: CASSPSPFDRGRYEQYF
V: TRBV5-1; CDR3: CASSLVGGSQPQHF
V: TRBV19; CDR3: CASSPGYQPQHF
V: TRBV5-8; CDR3: CASSTLAGVGTGELFF
V: TRBV5-1; CDR3: CASSQPGTSGLQYF
V: TRBV3-1/TRBV3-2; CDR3: CASSHRTVLFMNTEAFF
V: TRBV7-2; CDR3: CASSVSDTDTQYF
V: TRBV11-2; CDR3: CASSSHRGSNQPQHF
V: TRBV28; CDR3: CASTNQGLFGAQHF
V: TRBV19; CDR3: CASSIVGTRSGANVLTF
V: TRBV28; CDR3: CASSLGRGLTDTQYF
V: TRBV5-8; CDR3: CATTITGGADTQYF
V: TRBV7-8; CDR3: CASSLVTSGRTWQFF
V: TRBV18; CDR3: CASSLGTGGPDTQYF
V: TRBV6-1; CDR3: CASSVAGAYPNQPQHF
V: TRBV5-1; CDR3: CASSLEGPGGPRTGELFF
V: TRBV7-9; CDR3: CASSSAGLATNEQFF
V: TRBV7-6; CDR3: CASSLRDRASSYNSPLHF
V: TRBV5-6; CDR3: CASSLEAGAPQHF
V: TRBV10-2; CDR3: CASSARDRDEKLFF
V: TRBV7-9; CDR3: CASSLMSAQTEAFF
V: TRBV2; CDR3: CASREDRGSYNEQFF
V: TRBV19; CDR3: CASSGFAGGKEQYF
V: TRBV27; CDR3: CASRGEGIGVTEAFF